This T cell receptor (beta chain) appears in the sequencing data of a study of blood T cells in healthy people across ages. The CDR3 spans 15 residues. In germline, CDR1 is MNHEY, CDR2 SMNVEV (reference sequence). Unmatched junction bases numbered 8, after V lost 6 bases and J lost 4 bases. A J-beta primer mix and a sample-barcoded 5' primer were used in a second PCR of about 7 to 12 cycles. TCRdb re-called the 5' RACE reads through MiXCR, storing one row per CDR3 protein. The sample yields approximately 760,000 distinct CDR3 sequences, 20% to 25% seen once. These data also formed part of another study, on T cells of mothers and their children.

J is TRBJ2-7 and V is TRBV27, with 11 bases fitting TRBD2. Sequencing was done on a sample of blood. The sequence was obtained from a boy aged 5-17 years in good health. This chain's CDR3 is CASSLRLAGRYEQYF. In DNA, the CDR3 is TGTGCCAGCAGCCTAAGACTAGCGGGAAGGTACGAGCAGTACTTC.